This T cell receptor (beta chain) originates from a study of T cell repertoires in cytomegalovirus infection. Trimming shortened V by 4 bases and J by 3 bases, and 22 bases separated the two germline ends. The length of the CDR3 is 17 residues. CDR1 is SGHAT and CDR2 is FQNNGV in the germline V gene. This clonotype has only a few counts. Antigen specificity is unknown. TCRdb ran MiXCR on the reads and lists one entry per CDR3 protein. Of about 500,000 distinct CDR3 sequences listed, 33% are singletons. V usage is TRBV11-2 and J usage is TRBJ2-7, with D unresolved. This clonotype originated in a human donor in good health (CMV status not recorded). Some clones in this sample may be carry-over from other donors' samples. The sample was cultured PBMCs, taken from culture after CMV antigen stimulation. CDR3 DNA sequence: TGTGCCAGCAGCTCCCCTTCGGATACAAATTCCCTCTACGAGCAGTACTTC. It specifies CASSSPSDTNSLYEQYF.